This is a list of T cell receptor beta chains from one sample in a study of chemoradiotherapy in HPV16-positive cancers. TCRdb's table, derived via immunoSEQ multiplex PCR, lists solely in-frame clones and lacks some. The top ten hold around 5.1% of the sample, which has roughly 28,000 clones, 84% seen once. Sequenced material: blood, taken from a patient who underwent chemoradiotherapy. These receptors all come from a human donor with HPV-associated anogenital cancer. Both conserved end residues are part of each CDR3. D genes are given only for firm matches. A clone size is listed for some rows: how often the clone was seen (once, few, many), or a class if it is expanded.

TRBV6-1	NA	16	NA	TRBJ2-3	CASSEVGTGHTDTQYF	TGTGCCAGCAGTGAGGTTGGGACGGGCCACACAGATACGCAGTATTTT
TRBV30	NA	14	TRBD1	TRBJ1-4	CACLQGATNEKLFF	TGTGCCTGCCTCCAGGGGGCAACTAATGAAAAACTGTTTTTT
TRBV19	NA	18	NA	TRBJ2-7	CASSPIPTGLGRNYEQYF	TGTGCCAGTAGTCCGATCCCCACTGGGTTAGGGAGAAATTACGAGCAGTACTTC
TRBV6-5	NA	15	NA	TRBJ1-2	CASSYSSGINYGYTF	TGTGCCAGCAGTTACTCCTCAGGGATCAACTATGGCTACACCTTC
TRBV30	NA	13	NA	TRBJ2-2	CAWRGGDTGELFF	TGTGCCTGGAGGGGCGGAGACACCGGGGAGCTGTTTTTT
TRBV28	NA	15	NA	TRBJ2-7	CASTSRHEDTYEQYF	TGTGCCAGCACCTCCCGACACGAAGATACCTACGAGCAGTACTTC
TRBV7-9	few	15	NA	TRBJ1-3	CASSPDLEGRNTIYF	TGTGCCAGCAGCCCCGACCTGGAGGGCAGAAACACCATATATTTT
TRBV6-5	NA	16	NA	TRBJ1-5	CASSSTGTKDNQPQHF	TGTGCCAGCAGTTCCACCGGGACAAAGGACAATCAGCCCCAGCATTTT
TRBV7-2	NA	15	TRBD2	TRBJ2-1	CASSFTAGGRNEQFF	TGTGCCAGCAGCTTTACAGCGGGGGGGCGAAATGAGCAGTTCTTC
TRBV5-8	NA	15	NA	TRBJ1-3	CASSIGDGSGNTIYF	TGTGCCAGCAGCATAGGAGATGGGTCTGGAAACACCATATATTTT
TRBV5-6	NA	14	NA	TRBJ1-2	CASSLGQLSYGYTF	TGTGCCAGCAGCTTGGGGCAGCTTAGCTATGGCTACACCTTC
TRBV6-1	NA	13	NA	TRBJ1-5	CASSINRDQPQHF	TGTGCCAGCAGCATTAACAGGGACCAGCCCCAGCATTTT
TRBV11-2	NA	15	NA	TRBJ2-7	CASSPPGSSSYEQYF	TGTGCCAGCAGCCCACCCGGATCGAGCTCCTACGAGCAGTACTTC
TRBV5-6	NA	14	TRBD1	TRBJ1-4	CASSYGDRGEKLFF	TGTGCCAGCAGTTATGGGGACAGGGGTGAAAAACTGTTTTTT
TRBV2	NA	16	TRBD2	TRBJ2-5	CASSERSGRVQETQYF	TGTGCCAGCAGTGAAAGGTCAGGGAGGGTCCAAGAGACCCAGTACTTC
TRBV5-1	NA	16	NA	TRBJ2-3	CASSLGGASTQDTQYF	TGCGCCAGCAGCTTGGGTGGGGCCTCCACTCAAGATACGCAGTATTTT
TRBV7-9	NA	15	TRBD1	TRBJ1-6	CASSDGQGNNSPLHF	TGTGCCAGCAGCGATGGACAGGGAAATAATTCACCCCTCCACTTT
TRBV5-5	NA	14	NA	TRBJ2-3	CASSFSGFTDTQYF	TGTGCCAGCAGCTTCTCAGGGTTCACAGATACGCAGTATTTT
TRBV30	NA	13	NA	TRBJ2-5	CAWSPHPGNSQYF	TGTGCCTGGAGTCCGCACCCCGGTAACTCCCAGTACTTC
TRBV5-1	NA	16	NA	TRBJ1-2	CASSLVGRGEGDGYTF	TGCGCCAGCAGCTTGGTGGGTCGCGGGGAGGGCGATGGCTACACCTTC
TRBV5-6	NA	14	NA	TRBJ1-1	CASSAGRGELEAFF	TGTGCCAGCAGCGCGGGACGGGGCGAGCTTGAAGCTTTCTTT
TRBV18	NA	16	NA	TRBJ2-3	CASSPSGRGSTDTQYF	TGTGCCAGCTCACCAAGCGGCCGGGGGAGCACAGATACGCAGTATTTT
TRBV7-6	NA	11	NA	TRBJ1-1	CASRGGLEAFF	TGTGCCAGCAGGGGGGGATTAGAAGCTTTCTTT